The text below deals with one TCR beta chain. Via MiXCR, TCRdb re-called the RT-PCR reads, giving one row per CDR3 protein. The repertoire includes about 240,000 distinct CDR3 sequences, about 12% of them detected once, and less than 8.5% sits in the top ten. This record belongs to a study of response to subunit inactivated influenza vaccine. The CDR3 contains 14 residues. Germline V CDR1 and CDR2: SGHAT, FQNNGV. V lost 6 bases and J 8 bases, leaving 16 bases between the germline ends. Source: non-naive T cells sorted from PBMCs, taken 14 to 15 days before vaccination. The sequence derives from a man aged 50-59 years who received an inactivated influenza vaccine. V usage is TRBV11-2 and J usage is TRBJ1-4, with D unclear. DNA for the CDR3: TGTGCCAGCAGGAAGGGTCACGGAGGGGAAAAACTGTTTTTT. It is translated as CASRKGHGGEKLFF.